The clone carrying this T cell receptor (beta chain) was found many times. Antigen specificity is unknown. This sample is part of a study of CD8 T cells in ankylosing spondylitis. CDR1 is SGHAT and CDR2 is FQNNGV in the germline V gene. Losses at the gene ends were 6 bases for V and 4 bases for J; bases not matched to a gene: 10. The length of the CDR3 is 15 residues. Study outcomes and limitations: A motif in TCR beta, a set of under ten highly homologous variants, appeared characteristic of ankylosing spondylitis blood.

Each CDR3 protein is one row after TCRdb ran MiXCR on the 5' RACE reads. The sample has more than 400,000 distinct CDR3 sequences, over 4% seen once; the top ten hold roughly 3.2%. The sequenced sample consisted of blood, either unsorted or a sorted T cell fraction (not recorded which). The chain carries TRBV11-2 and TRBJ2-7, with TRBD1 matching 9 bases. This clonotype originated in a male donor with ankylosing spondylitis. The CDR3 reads CASSVDRGSVYEQYF. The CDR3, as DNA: TGTGCCAGCAGTGTAGACAGGGGGTCTGTATACGAGCAGTACTTC.